The entry below describes one T cell receptor beta chain. Its antigen remains undetermined. Base qualities were left out, and no much larger clone turns up one base away. Per the publication, the time point label means: baseline before first vaccination. Vaccinee samples came from UK trials COV001 and COV002, including a single-blind randomized controlled phase 2/3 trial of AZD1222 (ChAdOx1 nCoV-19) in healthy adults. For TCRbeta chain sequencing, PBMC samples from trial participants were taken at day 0 and at day 28 after the second dose. The CDR3 regions of human TCRbeta chains were subjected to immunosequencing. As for the authors' bioinformatics: Repertoire TCRs were matched against a reference library of SARS-CoV-2-specific TCRs generated with the MIRA antigen-specificity platform. Breadth was defined as the fraction of unique TCRs that were SARS-CoV-2-associated, and depth was defined as the fraction of total T cells that were SARS-CoV-2-associated. Using the MIRA data, every spike-specific TCR was mapped to the spike region that the TCR reacted to and assigned to either a CD4 or a CD8 class. Log10-transformed breadth and depth values were compared by one-way ANOVA with Sidak's multiple comparisons tests. TCRdb limited this immuneACCESS table to in-frame rearrangements with V and J called. A share of clones is missing; checked studies link under half to unresolved V genes, and the rest is unexplained. V, J and clone size derive from that table, while D and trimming were established from the DNA sequence. The sample records about 100,000 clones, about 89% of which are singletons. Over 15% of the sample comes from the top ten.

This specimen comes from a study of T cell responses to AZD1222 COVID-19 vaccine (dated by TCRdb to 2020 to 2023). About the full investigation: AZD1222 recipients given second doses at about 4 weeks or at about 12 weeks were pooled, since spike-specific TCR depth and breadth were not found to differ between the two schedules. Trial participants were enrolled into age subgroups of 18-55, 56-69 and 70-plus years, which contained roughly 140, 27 and 60 TCR-sequenced participants, respectively. TCR sequencing covered over 230 trial participants: 200 to 220 given two doses of AZD1222 and approximately 26 given two doses of MenACWY control vaccine.

What the authors observed across the whole study: Participants were mostly white British and included more females than males, and it was suggested by the authors that clonal diversity may have been underestimated. Conclusions about previously exposed vaccinees are limited because only six or seven AZD1222 recipients were SARS-CoV-2 seropositive at baseline. Vaccine-associated CD4 TCRs spanned the whole spike protein, with dominant responses in regions 160-218 and 743-854. Because no day 14 peak-response samples were available, repertoires were characterized only after the peak T cell response. In the small 56-69-year group, the increase in depth fell short of significance, most likely because of low power. Epitopes outside the regions mutated in the B.1.351 and B.1.1.7 variants were reportedly recognized by nearly half of the unique spike-specific TCRs. Spike-specific TCR breadth and depth rose significantly after two AZD1222 doses compared with day 0 and with MenACWY recipients.

The germline V end is reduced by 6 bases and the J end by 3 bases; junction bases left unmatched: 5. There are 14 amino acids in the CDR3, from cysteine to phenylalanine inclusive. Here the CDR3 DNA is all that survives: 42 bases in frame from base 1. Per the germline V gene, KGHSH is the CDR1 and LQKENI is the CDR2. This receptor was taken from an adult in good health. The starting material was peripheral blood, obtained on day 0 of AZD1222 vaccination. Recombination connected TRBV18 to TRBJ2-7, and 10 bases in between align with TRBD1. The DNA reads TGTGCCAGCTCGGCCGGGACAGGGGACTACGAGCAGTACTTC. Protein translation: CASSAGTGDYEQYF.